The rows below give T cell receptor beta chains drawn from one sample of a study of CD8 T cells in Susac syndrome. Each CDR3 protein is one row after TCRdb ran MiXCR on the immunoSEQ multiplex PCR reads. Of roughly 120,000 distinct CDR3 sequences listed, 94% were seen once; the top ten hold approximately 0.12%. Sample: CD4+ T cells from PBMCs. The origin of the receptors is a human donor with multiple sclerosis. Both conserved end residues are part of each CDR3. The D gene is left open where the match is weak. Some rows have no size entry. The others give once, few or many, or a class for an expanded clone.

V: TRBV4-1
size: once
J: TRBJ2-3
D: NA
CDR3: CASSHGTPGTDTQYF
DNA: TGCGCCAGCAGCCACGGAACCCCCGGGACAGATACGCAGTATTTT

V: TRBV19
size: NA
J: TRBJ1-1
D: NA
CDR3: CASKGRDNTEAFF
DNA: TGTGCCAGTAAAGGCAGGGACAACACTGAAGCTTTCTTT

V: TRBV30
size: NA
J: TRBJ2-7
D: TRBD1
CDR3: CAAYRGRYEQYF
DNA: TGTGCTGCCTACAGGGGGAGGTACGAGCAGTACTTC

V: TRBV6-5
size: NA
J: TRBJ1-1
D: NA
CDR3: CASSSPTEAFF
DNA: TGTGCCAGCAGTTCCCCCACTGAAGCTTTCTTT

V: TRBV29-1
size: NA
J: TRBJ2-1
D: NA
CDR3: CSVDFSAGSREF
DNA: TGCAGCGTTGACTTCAGCGCCGGGAGTCGCGAATTC

V: TRBV12-3/TRBV12-4
size: NA
J: TRBJ1-1
D: NA
CDR3: CASSLFTGEAFF
DNA: TGTGCCAGCAGTTTATTTACGGGTGAAGCTTTCTTT

V: TRBV6-2/TRBV6-3
size: NA
J: TRBJ1-5
D: NA
CDR3: CASRVLVPQHF
DNA: TGTGCCAGCAGAGTCTTGGTCCCCCAGCATTTT

V: TRBV27
size: NA
J: TRBJ2-7
D: NA
CDR3: CASTPGGGGFSEQYF
DNA: TGTGCCAGCACGCCTGGCGGAGGGGGGTTCTCCGAGCAGTACTTC

V: TRBV6-5
size: NA
J: TRBJ2-7
D: NA
CDR3: CASGGSYEQYF
DNA: TGTGCCAGCGGGGGCTCCTACGAGCAGTACTTC

V: TRBV7-9
size: NA
J: TRBJ2-2
D: NA
CDR3: CASSLIWTAGTGELFF
DNA: TGTGCCAGCAGCTTAATTTGGACTGCTGGCACCGGGGAGCTGTTTTTT

V: TRBV19
size: NA
J: TRBJ1-4
D: TRBD1
CDR3: CASTDRGESGEKLFF
DNA: TGTGCCAGTACGGACAGGGGGGAAAGCGGTGAAAAACTGTTTTTT

V: TRBV5-1
size: NA
J: TRBJ1-2
D: TRBD1
CDR3: CASSFSIGTGGRIHYGYTF
DNA: TGCGCCAGCAGCTTCTCAATTGGGACAGGCGGCCGAATTCACTATGGCTACACCTTC

V: TRBV20-1
size: NA
J: TRBJ2-7
D: NA
CDR3: CSAGGAYEQYF
DNA: TGCAGTGCGGGCGGGGCCTACGAGCAGTACTTC

V: TRBV4-3
size: NA
J: TRBJ2-7
D: NA
CDR3: CASSPAAGTYEQYF
DNA: TGCGCCAGCAGCCCGGCGGCAGGCACCTACGAGCAGTACTTC

V: TRBV4-1
size: NA
J: TRBJ1-1
D: NA
CDR3: CASSSPTRGTEAFF
DNA: TGCGCCAGCAGCTCTCCCACGCGGGGCACTGAAGCTTTCTTT

V: TRBV6-5
size: NA
J: TRBJ1-6
D: NA
CDR3: CASSYSRGRGSSYNSPLHF
DNA: TGTGCCAGCAGTTACTCGAGGGGGAGGGGGAGCTCCTATAATTCACCCCTCCACTTT

V: TRBV12-3/TRBV12-4
size: NA
J: TRBJ1-2
D: NA
CDR3: CASTGGGGSNYGYTF
DNA: TGTGCCAGCACCGGAGGAGGGGGATCTAACTATGGCTACACCTTC

V: TRBV5-1
size: NA
J: TRBJ2-3
D: TRBD2
CDR3: CASSLTSGVTDTQYF
DNA: TGCGCCAGCAGCTTGACTAGCGGGGTCACAGATACGCAGTATTTT

V: TRBV18
size: NA
J: TRBJ2-6
D: TRBD2
CDR3: CASSPVAGAGANVLTF
DNA: TGTGCCAGCTCACCAGTAGCGGGAGCTGGGGCCAACGTCCTGACTTTC

V: TRBV30
size: NA
J: TRBJ2-1
D: NA
CDR3: CAWSGAGDEQFF
DNA: TGTGCCTGGAGTGGGGCTGGGGATGAGCAGTTCTTC

V: TRBV7-3
size: NA
J: TRBJ2-1
D: NA
CDR3: CASSLGGSGSYNEQFF
DNA: TGTGCCAGCAGCTTAGGGGGGAGCGGCTCCTACAATGAGCAGTTCTTC

V: TRBV7-2
size: NA
J: TRBJ2-3
D: NA
CDR3: CASSLTGADTQYF
DNA: TGTGCCAGCAGCTTAACAGGCGCAGATACGCAGTATTTT